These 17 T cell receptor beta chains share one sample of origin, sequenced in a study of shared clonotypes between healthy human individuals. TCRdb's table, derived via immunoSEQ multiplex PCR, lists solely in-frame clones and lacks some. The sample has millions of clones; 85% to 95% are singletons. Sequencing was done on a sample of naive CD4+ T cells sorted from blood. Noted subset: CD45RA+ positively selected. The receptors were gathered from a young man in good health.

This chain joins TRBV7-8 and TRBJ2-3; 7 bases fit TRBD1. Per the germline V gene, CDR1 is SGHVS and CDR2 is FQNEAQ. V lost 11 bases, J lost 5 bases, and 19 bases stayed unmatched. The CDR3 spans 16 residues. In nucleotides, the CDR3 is TGTGCCGACAGGGACCTCGAAAACCTGGCGGGAGATACGCAGTATTTT. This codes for CADRDLENLAGDTQYF.

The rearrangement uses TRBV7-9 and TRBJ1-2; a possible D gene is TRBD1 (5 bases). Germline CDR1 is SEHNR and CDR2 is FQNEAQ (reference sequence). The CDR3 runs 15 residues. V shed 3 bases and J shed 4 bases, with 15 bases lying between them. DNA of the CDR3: TGTGCCAGCAGCTTGCCCGGGGGAGTGGGCTATGGCTACACCTTC. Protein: CASSLPGGVGYGYTF.

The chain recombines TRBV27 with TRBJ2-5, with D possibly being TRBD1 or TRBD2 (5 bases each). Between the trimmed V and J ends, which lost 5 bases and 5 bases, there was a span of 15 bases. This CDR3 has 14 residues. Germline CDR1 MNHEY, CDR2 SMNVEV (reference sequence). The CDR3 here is CASSPDGTRETQYF. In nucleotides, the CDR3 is TGTGCCAGCAGTCCCGACGGGACGAGGGAGACCCAGTACTTC.

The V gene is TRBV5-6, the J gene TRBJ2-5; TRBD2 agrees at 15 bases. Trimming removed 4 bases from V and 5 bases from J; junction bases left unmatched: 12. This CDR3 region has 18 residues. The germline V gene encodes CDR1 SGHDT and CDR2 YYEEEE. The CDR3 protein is CASSRRGLAGGLRETQYF. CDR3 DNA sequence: TGTGCCAGCAGCCGTCGGGGACTAGCGGGAGGTCTGAGGGAGACCCAGTACTTC.

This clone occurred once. CDR3 in amino acids: CSSRGPDVVETQYF. The CDR3 region has the DNA TGCAGCTCCAGAGGGCCAGACGTCGTCGAGACCCAGTACTTC. The rearrangement uses TRBV29-1 and TRBJ2-5; maybe TRBD2 (5 bases). Trimming took off 8 bases at V and 5 bases at J, with 21 bases between the two ends. The germline CDR1 and CDR2 sequences are SQVTM and ANQGSEA. CDR3 length: 14 residues.

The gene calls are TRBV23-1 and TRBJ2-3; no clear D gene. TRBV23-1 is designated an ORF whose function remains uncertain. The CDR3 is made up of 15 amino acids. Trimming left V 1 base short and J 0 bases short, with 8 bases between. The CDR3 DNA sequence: TGCGCCAGCAGTCAATTGGCTAGTAGCACAGATACGCAGTATTTT. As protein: CASSQLASSTDTQYF.

CDR3 nucleotides: TGCGCCAGCAGTCAGGGAAGCTCCTACAATGAGCAGTTCTTC. Translated, it gives CASSQGSSYNEQFF. This chain connects TRBV10-1 to TRBJ2-1, with a tentative D call TRBD1 (5 bases). Trimming removed 5 bases from V and 0 bases from J, with 8 bases in between. CDR3 length: 14 amino acids. The germline V gene has CDR1 WNHNN and CDR2 SYGVQD (reference sequence).

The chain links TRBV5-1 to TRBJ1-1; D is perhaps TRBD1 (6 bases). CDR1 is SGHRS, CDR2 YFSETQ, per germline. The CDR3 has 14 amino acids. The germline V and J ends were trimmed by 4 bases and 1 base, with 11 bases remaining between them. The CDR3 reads CASSLRGQNTEAFF. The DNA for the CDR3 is TGCGCCAGCAGCCTCAGGGGCCAGAACACTGAAGCTTTCTTT.

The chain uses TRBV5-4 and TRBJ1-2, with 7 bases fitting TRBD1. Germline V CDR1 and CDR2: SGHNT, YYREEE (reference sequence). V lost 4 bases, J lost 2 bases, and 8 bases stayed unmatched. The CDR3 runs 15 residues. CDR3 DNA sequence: TGTGCCAGCAGCGGCCGGGACAGTTTAAACTATGGCTACACCTTC. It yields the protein CASSGRDSLNYGYTF. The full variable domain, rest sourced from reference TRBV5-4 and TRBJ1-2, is ETGVTQSPTHLIKTRGQQVTLRCSSQSGHNTVSWYQQALGQGPQFIFQYYREEENGRGNFPPRFSGLQFPNYSSELNVNALELDDSALYLCASSGRDSLNYGYTFGSGTRLTVV.

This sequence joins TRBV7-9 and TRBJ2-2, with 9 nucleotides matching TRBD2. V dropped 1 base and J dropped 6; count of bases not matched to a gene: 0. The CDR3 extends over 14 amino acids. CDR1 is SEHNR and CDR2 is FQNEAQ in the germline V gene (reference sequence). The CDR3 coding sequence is TGTGCCAGCAGCTTAGTAGCGGGGGCCGGGGAGCTGTTTTTT. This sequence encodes CASSLVAGAGELFF.

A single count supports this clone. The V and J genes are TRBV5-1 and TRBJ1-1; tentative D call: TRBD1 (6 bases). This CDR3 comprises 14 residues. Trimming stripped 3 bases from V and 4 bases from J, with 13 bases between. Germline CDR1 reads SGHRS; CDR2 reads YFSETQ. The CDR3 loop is CASSSSKGGTEAFF. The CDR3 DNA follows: TGCGCCAGCAGCTCGAGCAAGGGGGGCACTGAAGCTTTCTTT.

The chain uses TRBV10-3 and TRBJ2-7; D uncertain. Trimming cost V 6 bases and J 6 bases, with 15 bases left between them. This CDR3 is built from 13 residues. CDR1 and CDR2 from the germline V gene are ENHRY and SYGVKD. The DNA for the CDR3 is TGTGCCATCAGGGATTCTTCCCTCGGCGAGCAGTACTTC. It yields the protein CAIRDSSLGEQYF.

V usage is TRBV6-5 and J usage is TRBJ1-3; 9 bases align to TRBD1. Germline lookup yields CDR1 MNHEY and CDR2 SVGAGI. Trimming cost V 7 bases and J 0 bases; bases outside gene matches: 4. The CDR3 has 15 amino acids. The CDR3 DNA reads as TGTGCCAGCATCCGGGACAGGGCCTCTGGAAACACCATATATTTT. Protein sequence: CASIRDRASGNTIYF.

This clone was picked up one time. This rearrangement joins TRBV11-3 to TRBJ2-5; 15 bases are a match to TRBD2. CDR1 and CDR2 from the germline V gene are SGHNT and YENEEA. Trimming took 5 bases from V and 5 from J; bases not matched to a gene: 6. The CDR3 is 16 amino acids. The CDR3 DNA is TGTGCCAGCAGCAAGGGACTAGCGGGGGGCGGGGAGACCCAGTACTTC. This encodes CASSKGLAGGGETQYF.

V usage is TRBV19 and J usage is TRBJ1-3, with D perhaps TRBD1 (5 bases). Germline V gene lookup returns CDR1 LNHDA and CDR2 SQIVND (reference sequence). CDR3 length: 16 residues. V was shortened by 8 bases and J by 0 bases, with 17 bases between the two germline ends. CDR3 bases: TGTGCCAGTGGGCCTTGGAGGGGAACCTCTGGAAACACCATATATTTT. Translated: CASGPWRGTSGNTIYF.

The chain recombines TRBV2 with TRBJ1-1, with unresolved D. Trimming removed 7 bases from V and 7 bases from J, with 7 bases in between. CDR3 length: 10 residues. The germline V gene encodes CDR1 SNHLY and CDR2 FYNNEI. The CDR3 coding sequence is TGTGCCAGCAAAGACCTTGAAGCTTTCTTT. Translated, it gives CASKDLEAFF.

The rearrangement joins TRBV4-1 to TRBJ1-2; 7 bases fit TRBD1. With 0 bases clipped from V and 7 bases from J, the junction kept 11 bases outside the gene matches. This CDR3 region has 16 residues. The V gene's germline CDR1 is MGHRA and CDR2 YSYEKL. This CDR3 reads CASSQDQSRTGLGYTF. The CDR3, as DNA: TGCGCCAGCAGCCAAGATCAAAGCAGGACAGGTCTTGGCTACACCTTC.